A selection of T cell receptor beta chains follows, all from one sample in a study of cytomegalovirus exposure and HLA in healthy donors. Using immunoSEQ multiplex PCR, the repertoire was profiled, and TCRdb retains in-frame clones only, with some absent. The profile shows 150,000 to 200,000 clones, roughly 79% of them singletons. Material for sequencing was PBMCs. The receptor source for this set is a woman aged 25 to 39 in good health and CMV-seropositive. CDR3s include the opening cysteine and the closing phenylalanine or tryptophan. The D gene is left open where the match is weak. Size values are once, few and many counts, or a class for expanded clones, and some rows have none.

J gene: TRBJ1-5; V gene: TRBV19; D gene: NA; clone size: NA; CDR3 protein: CASSIAWGQSTHSNQPQHF; CDR3 DNA: TGTGCCAGTAGTATAGCCTGGGGACAATCTACTCATAGCAATCAGCCCCAGCATTTT
J gene: TRBJ1-1; V gene: TRBV4-3; D gene: NA; clone size: NA; CDR3 protein: CASSQSLGGVGNTEAFF; CDR3 DNA: TGCGCCAGCAGCCAATCCTTGGGGGGGGTGGGGAACACTGAAGCTTTCTTT
J gene: TRBJ1-1; V gene: TRBV2; D gene: TRBD1; clone size: NA; CDR3 protein: CASGDRGPGTEAFF; CDR3 DNA: TGTGCCAGCGGGGACAGGGGGCCGGGCACTGAAGCTTTCTTT
J gene: TRBJ1-2; V gene: TRBV29-1; D gene: TRBD1; clone size: NA; CDR3 protein: CSYDRVSYGYTF; CDR3 DNA: TGCAGCTATGACAGGGTTTCGTATGGCTACACCTTC
J gene: TRBJ1-2; V gene: TRBV4-3; D gene: TRBD1; clone size: few; CDR3 protein: CASSQDGPGGSYGYTF; CDR3 DNA: TGCGCCAGCAGCCAAGATGGACCAGGGGGCAGCTATGGCTACACCTTC
J gene: TRBJ1-3; V gene: TRBV5-4; D gene: TRBD1; clone size: NA; CDR3 protein: CASSSTGAGLSGNTIYF; CDR3 DNA: TGTGCCAGCAGCTCGACAGGGGCCGGCCTCTCTGGAAACACCATATATTTT
J gene: TRBJ2-3; V gene: TRBV9; D gene: NA; clone size: NA; CDR3 protein: CASSVGRGDTQYF; CDR3 DNA: TGTGCCAGCAGCGTAGGGCGGGGAGATACGCAGTATTTT
J gene: TRBJ2-1; V gene: TRBV7-2; D gene: NA; clone size: NA; CDR3 protein: CASSPRTVLYNEQFF; CDR3 DNA: TGTGCCAGCAGCCCCAGGACAGTTCTCTACAATGAGCAGTTCTTC
J gene: TRBJ2-7; V gene: TRBV7-8; D gene: NA; clone size: NA; CDR3 protein: CASSREIDYEQYF; CDR3 DNA: TGTGCCAGCAGTAGAGAGATTGATTACGAGCAGTACTTC
J gene: TRBJ1-2; V gene: TRBV30; D gene: NA; clone size: NA; CDR3 protein: CAWSGQVLPNYGYTF; CDR3 DNA: TGTGCCTGGAGTGGACAGGTCCTACCGAACTATGGCTACACCTTC
J gene: TRBJ2-2; V gene: TRBV9; D gene: TRBD1; clone size: once; CDR3 protein: CASSYRTGGDTGELFF; CDR3 DNA: TGTGCCAGCAGCTACCGAACAGGGGGCGACACCGGGGAGCTGTTTTTT
J gene: TRBJ2-2; V gene: TRBV19; D gene: NA; clone size: NA; CDR3 protein: CASNPLGRNTGELFF; CDR3 DNA: TGTGCCAGTAACCCATTGGGGAGGAACACCGGGGAGCTGTTTTTT
J gene: TRBJ1-1; V gene: TRBV27; D gene: TRBD1; clone size: NA; CDR3 protein: CASSPSGTELNTEAFF; CDR3 DNA: TGTGCCAGCAGTCCGTCGGGGACAGAATTGAACACTGAAGCTTTCTTT
J gene: TRBJ1-2; V gene: TRBV30; D gene: NA; clone size: NA; CDR3 protein: CAWRALTLEGGYTF; CDR3 DNA: TGTGCCTGGAGGGCCCTTACCTTAGAGGGTGGCTACACCTTC
J gene: TRBJ1-2; V gene: TRBV27; D gene: NA; clone size: NA; CDR3 protein: CASSTDSFYGYTF; CDR3 DNA: TGTGCCAGCAGTACGGACAGCTTCTATGGCTACACCTTC
J gene: TRBJ1-1; V gene: TRBV19; D gene: NA; clone size: NA; CDR3 protein: CASSISGVGTEAFF; CDR3 DNA: TGTGCCAGTAGTATTTCCGGGGTTGGCACTGAAGCTTTCTTT
J gene: TRBJ2-3; V gene: TRBV19; D gene: TRBD2; clone size: NA; CDR3 protein: CASSIQLAAGDTQYF; CDR3 DNA: TGTGCCAGTAGTATTCAACTAGCGGCGGGAGATACGCAGTATTTT
J gene: TRBJ1-1; V gene: TRBV5-5; D gene: NA; clone size: NA; CDR3 protein: CASRSRNTEAFF; CDR3 DNA: TGTGCCAGCAGGTCCAGAAACACTGAAGCTTTCTTT
J gene: TRBJ2-5; V gene: TRBV6-1; D gene: TRBD2; clone size: NA; CDR3 protein: CASSEWVLAGGKETQYF; CDR3 DNA: TGTGCCAGCAGTGAATGGGTCCTAGCGGGGGGTAAAGAGACCCAGTACTTC
J gene: TRBJ1-5; V gene: TRBV2; D gene: NA; clone size: few; CDR3 protein: CASKRDNNQPQHF; CDR3 DNA: TGTGCCAGCAAACGGGACAACAATCAGCCCCAGCATTTT
J gene: TRBJ1-2; V gene: TRBV29-1; D gene: NA; clone size: NA; CDR3 protein: CSVEAEQGLGGYTF; CDR3 DNA: TGCAGCGTGGAAGCCGAACAGGGATTGGGCGGCTACACCTTC
J gene: TRBJ1-1; V gene: TRBV7-8; D gene: NA; clone size: NA; CDR3 protein: CASSLRWGPLTNTEAFF; CDR3 DNA: TGTGCCAGCAGCTTAAGATGGGGCCCCTTAACGAACACTGAAGCTTTCTTT
J gene: TRBJ2-7; V gene: TRBV7-2; D gene: TRBD2; clone size: NA; CDR3 protein: CASSYLAGGPYEQYF; CDR3 DNA: TGTGCCAGCAGCTATCTAGCGGGGGGCCCCTACGAGCAGTACTTC
J gene: TRBJ2-1; V gene: TRBV15; D gene: NA; clone size: NA; CDR3 protein: CATSRDSSRSRNEQFF; CDR3 DNA: TGTGCCACCAGCAGAGATAGTTCGAGAAGTCGGAATGAGCAGTTCTTC
J gene: TRBJ1-2; V gene: TRBV2; D gene: TRBD1; clone size: NA; CDR3 protein: CASSTGTGVGGYTF; CDR3 DNA: TGTGCCAGCAGTACAGGGACAGGGGTCGGCGGCTACACCTTC
J gene: TRBJ1-5; V gene: TRBV5-6; D gene: TRBD1; clone size: few; CDR3 protein: CASSFFKGAGRNQPQHF; CDR3 DNA: TGTGCCAGCAGCTTCTTCAAGGGGGCAGGACGCAATCAGCCCCAGCATTTT
J gene: TRBJ1-2; V gene: TRBV28; D gene: TRBD1; clone size: NA; CDR3 protein: CASRGGTGGRIYGYTF; CDR3 DNA: TGTGCCAGCAGGGGCGGGACAGGGGGAAGGATCTATGGCTACACCTTC
J gene: TRBJ1-1; V gene: TRBV6-1; D gene: TRBD1; clone size: once; CDR3 protein: CASSPRDSRTEAFF; CDR3 DNA: TGTGCCAGCAGTCCCCGGGACAGTCGGACTGAAGCTTTCTTT
J gene: TRBJ2-7; V gene: TRBV5-1; D gene: TRBD2; clone size: NA; CDR3 protein: CASSPLGGQASYEQYF; CDR3 DNA: TGCGCCAGCAGCCCGCTGGGAGGGCAAGCCTCCTACGAGCAGTACTTC